The rows below give T cell receptor beta chains drawn from one sample of a study of OX40 agonist ivuxolimab in advanced cancers. Assay used: immunoSEQ multiplex PCR; TCRdb lists only in-frame clones, some missing. The repertoire has about 81,000 clones, about 93% of them found once; the top ten carry roughly an eighth. The sample was CD4+ or CD8+ T cells sorted from blood, taken in a trial of the OX40 agonist ivuxolimab. Receptors were obtained from an adult with an advanced solid tumor such as melanoma, head and neck, liver or kidney cancer. Both conserved end residues are part of each CDR3. A D gene is named only where the DNA matches it firmly. Expanded clones are given a class, and other clones once, few, many or no size at all.

V gene: TRBV19
J gene: TRBJ1-1
D gene: NA
clone size: few
CDR3 protein: CASSIVNTEAFF
CDR3 DNA: TGTGCCAGTAGTATAGTTAACACTGAAGCTTTCTTT

V gene: TRBV6-1
J gene: TRBJ2-1
D gene: TRBD2
clone size: NA
CDR3 protein: CASSEEHWDYSSYNEQFF
CDR3 DNA: TGTGCCAGCAGTGAAGAACATTGGGACTACAGCTCCTACAATGAGCAGTTCTTC

V gene: TRBV27
J gene: TRBJ2-3
D gene: NA
clone size: once
CDR3 protein: CASSFTRGQDTQYF
CDR3 DNA: TGTGCCAGCAGTTTCACTCGGGGTCAAGATACGCAGTATTTT

V gene: TRBV9
J gene: TRBJ1-5
D gene: NA
clone size: NA
CDR3 protein: CASSNEGNNQPQHF
CDR3 DNA: TGTGCCAGCAGCAATGAAGGGAACAATCAGCCCCAGCATTTT

V gene: TRBV15
J gene: TRBJ1-1
D gene: TRBD1
clone size: NA
CDR3 protein: CATSRDGDRGMNTEAFF
CDR3 DNA: TGTGCCACCAGCAGAGATGGGGACAGGGGCATGAACACTGAAGCTTTCTTT

V gene: TRBV11-2
J gene: TRBJ1-1
D gene: NA
clone size: few
CDR3 protein: CASSQTPNTEAFF
CDR3 DNA: TGTGCCAGCAGCCAAACACCGAACACTGAAGCTTTCTTT

V gene: TRBV4-1
J gene: TRBJ1-1
D gene: TRBD1
clone size: NA
CDR3 protein: CASSQGRRDRALNTEAFF
CDR3 DNA: TGCGCCAGCAGCCAAGGCCGGCGGGACAGGGCCTTAAACACTGAAGCTTTCTTT

V gene: TRBV9
J gene: TRBJ1-2
D gene: TRBD1
clone size: NA
CDR3 protein: CASSAGGSYGYTF
CDR3 DNA: TGTGCCAGCAGCGCAGGGGGTAGCTATGGCTACACCTTC

V gene: TRBV4-2
J gene: TRBJ2-7
D gene: TRBD1
clone size: NA
CDR3 protein: CASSQGTGPYEQYF
CDR3 DNA: TGTGCCAGCAGCCAGGGGACAGGGCCCTACGAGCAGTACTTC

V gene: TRBV27
J gene: TRBJ2-7
D gene: TRBD1
clone size: once
CDR3 protein: CASSLRGGIIYEQYF
CDR3 DNA: TGTGCCAGCAGTTTAAGAGGGGGCATCATCTACGAGCAGTACTTC

V gene: TRBV4-1
J gene: TRBJ2-1
D gene: NA
clone size: NA
CDR3 protein: CATGSSYNEQFF
CDR3 DNA: TGCGCCACTGGGAGCTCCTACAATGAGCAGTTCTTC

V gene: TRBV11-1
J gene: TRBJ1-2
D gene: NA
clone size: NA
CDR3 protein: CASSLVNTRRSPNYGYTF
CDR3 DNA: TGTGCCAGCAGCTTAGTAAATACCCGACGGAGTCCTAACTATGGCTACACCTTC

V gene: TRBV5-1
J gene: TRBJ2-1
D gene: NA
clone size: NA
CDR3 protein: CASSAWGGLDEQFF
CDR3 DNA: TGCGCCAGCAGCGCCTGGGGGGGCCTCGATGAGCAGTTCTTC

V gene: TRBV11-2
J gene: TRBJ1-6
D gene: TRBD1
clone size: NA
CDR3 protein: CASRTGESPLHF
CDR3 DNA: TGTGCCAGCAGGACAGGGGAATCACCCCTCCACTTT

V gene: TRBV18
J gene: TRBJ1-3
D gene: NA
clone size: NA
CDR3 protein: CASSPVTPGHSSGNTIYF
CDR3 DNA: TGTGCCAGCTCACCAGTTACCCCGGGACACAGCTCTGGAAACACCATATATTTT

V gene: TRBV4-3
J gene: TRBJ2-2
D gene: TRBD2
clone size: NA
CDR3 protein: CASSLGLAGEMNTGELFF
CDR3 DNA: TGCGCCAGCAGCCTGGGACTAGCGGGGGAGATGAACACCGGGGAGCTGTTTTTT

V gene: TRBV7-7
J gene: TRBJ2-7
D gene: TRBD2
clone size: NA
CDR3 protein: CASSLEPPGLVGEQYF
CDR3 DNA: TGTGCCAGCAGCTTAGAGCCTCCGGGACTAGTCGGCGAGCAGTACTTC

V gene: TRBV7-9
J gene: TRBJ2-7
D gene: NA
clone size: NA
CDR3 protein: CASSPVGTPNYEQYF
CDR3 DNA: TGTGCCAGCAGCCCCGTCGGGACACCAAATTACGAGCAGTACTTC

V gene: TRBV5-8
J gene: TRBJ2-7
D gene: NA
clone size: once
CDR3 protein: CASSLGDTPRGYEQYF
CDR3 DNA: TGTGCCAGCAGCTTGGGGGACACCCCGAGGGGCTACGAGCAGTACTTC

V gene: TRBV19
J gene: TRBJ1-1
D gene: NA
clone size: NA
CDR3 protein: CASSIWQMNTEAFF
CDR3 DNA: TGTGCCAGTAGTATTTGGCAAATGAACACTGAAGCTTTCTTT

V gene: TRBV29-1
J gene: TRBJ2-7
D gene: NA
clone size: NA
CDR3 protein: CSVAGPSGVSSYEQYF
CDR3 DNA: TGCAGCGTTGCGGGTCCCTCGGGGGTGAGCTCCTACGAGCAGTACTTC

V gene: TRBV7-6
J gene: TRBJ2-3
D gene: NA
clone size: NA
CDR3 protein: CASSLARSSLDTQYF
CDR3 DNA: TGTGCCAGCAGCTTAGCGCGGTCTAGTTTGGATACGCAGTATTTT

V gene: TRBV4-2
J gene: TRBJ2-2
D gene: NA
clone size: NA
CDR3 protein: CASSQVAAYGDTGELFF
CDR3 DNA: TGTGCCAGCAGCCAAGTAGCGGCTTACGGGGACACCGGGGAGCTGTTTTTT

V gene: TRBV19
J gene: TRBJ2-1
D gene: TRBD2
clone size: NA
CDR3 protein: CASSLTSGGYNEQFF
CDR3 DNA: TGTGCCAGTAGTCTAACTAGCGGGGGCTACAATGAGCAGTTCTTC

V gene: TRBV5-1
J gene: TRBJ2-7
D gene: NA
clone size: once
CDR3 protein: CASSLGGIYEQYF
CDR3 DNA: TGCGCCAGCAGCTTAGGGGGGATCTACGAGCAGTACTTC

V gene: TRBV9
J gene: TRBJ2-1
D gene: NA
clone size: NA
CDR3 protein: CASSVLGGRVNNEQFF
CDR3 DNA: TGTGCCAGCAGCGTCCTGGGGGGGCGTGTTAACAATGAGCAGTTCTTC

V gene: TRBV7-2
J gene: TRBJ2-5
D gene: TRBD1
clone size: NA
CDR3 protein: CASSFGTGHGETQYF
CDR3 DNA: TGTGCCAGCAGCTTCGGGACAGGGCACGGAGAGACCCAGTACTTC

V gene: TRBV4-2
J gene: TRBJ2-3
D gene: TRBD1
clone size: NA
CDR3 protein: CASKQGATDTQYF
CDR3 DNA: TGTGCCAGTAAACAGGGGGCCACAGATACGCAGTATTTT

V gene: TRBV28
J gene: TRBJ2-1
D gene: TRBD2
clone size: NA
CDR3 protein: CASSLGGASGGLSSYNEQFF
CDR3 DNA: TGTGCCAGCAGTTTAGGGGGCGCTAGCGGGGGGCTAAGCTCCTACAATGAGCAGTTCTTC

V gene: TRBV5-4
J gene: TRBJ2-7
D gene: NA
clone size: NA
CDR3 protein: CASSLGSRGGSYEQYF
CDR3 DNA: TGTGCCAGCAGCTTGGGTTCTAGAGGGGGCTCCTACGAGCAGTACTTC

V gene: TRBV7-2
J gene: TRBJ1-2
D gene: NA
clone size: NA
CDR3 protein: CASSLEAGYTF
CDR3 DNA: TGTGCCAGCAGCTTAGAGGCTGGCTACACCTTC

V gene: TRBV5-1
J gene: TRBJ2-7
D gene: NA
clone size: NA
CDR3 protein: CASRGDGEQYF
CDR3 DNA: TGCGCCAGCAGGGGGGATGGCGAGCAGTACTTC

V gene: TRBV6-6
J gene: TRBJ1-5
D gene: NA
clone size: NA
CDR3 protein: CASSYGGPGQPQHF
CDR3 DNA: TGTGCCAGCAGTTACGGAGGGCCGGGGCAGCCCCAGCATTTT

V gene: TRBV7-9
J gene: TRBJ2-1
D gene: TRBD1
clone size: NA
CDR3 protein: CASSSQTGGIHYNEQFF
CDR3 DNA: TGTGCCAGCAGCTCCCAGACAGGGGGCATCCACTACAATGAGCAGTTCTTC

V gene: TRBV5-4
J gene: TRBJ2-3
D gene: NA
clone size: NA
CDR3 protein: CASSFRQSTDTQYF
CDR3 DNA: TGTGCCAGCAGCTTTCGACAGTCCACAGATACGCAGTATTTT

V gene: TRBV27
J gene: TRBJ1-2
D gene: TRBD1
clone size: NA
CDR3 protein: CASSPAGTEVTNYGYTF
CDR3 DNA: TGTGCCAGCAGTCCCGCCGGGACAGAAGTAACTAACTATGGCTACACCTTC

V gene: TRBV4-1
J gene: TRBJ2-1
D gene: TRBD1
clone size: NA
CDR3 protein: CASSPGQGAYNEQFF
CDR3 DNA: TGCGCCAGCAGCCCTGGACAGGGGGCCTACAATGAGCAGTTCTTC

V gene: TRBV5-5
J gene: TRBJ1-1
D gene: NA
clone size: NA
CDR3 protein: CASSPQGEAFF
CDR3 DNA: TGTGCCAGCAGCCCACAAGGGGAAGCTTTCTTT

V gene: TRBV27
J gene: TRBJ1-4
D gene: NA
clone size: NA
CDR3 protein: CASSLIVEGAGEKLFF
CDR3 DNA: TGTGCCAGCAGTTTAATTGTGGAGGGCGCGGGAGAAAAACTGTTTTTT

V gene: TRBV4-3
J gene: TRBJ1-1
D gene: TRBD1
clone size: NA
CDR3 protein: CASSNSGTGVSTEAFF
CDR3 DNA: TGCGCCAGCAGTAATTCCGGGACAGGGGTGAGCACTGAAGCTTTCTTT

V gene: TRBV7-6
J gene: TRBJ2-1
D gene: NA
clone size: NA
CDR3 protein: CASSLGGSYYNEQFF
CDR3 DNA: TGTGCCAGCAGCTTAGGTGGGAGCTACTACAATGAGCAGTTCTTC

V gene: TRBV4-1
J gene: TRBJ1-5
D gene: NA
clone size: NA
CDR3 protein: CASSPWEGGNQPQHF
CDR3 DNA: TGCGCCAGCAGCCCCTGGGAGGGGGGCAATCAGCCCCAGCATTTT